Each of the 4 T cell receptor beta chains below was sequenced from the same sample in a study of T cells in Graves' hyperthyroidism and ophthalmopathy. TCR beta CDR3 regions were amplified from RNA transcripts. The TCR CDR3 was amplified in a first-round RT-PCR using the HTBI primer set. In TCRdb, the multiplex PCR reads were re-called with MiXCR into one record per CDR3 protein. Found here are a few hundred thousand distinct CDR3 sequences, approximately 14% of them singletons; the top ten hold 7.3%. The sample comprised blood. Receptors were obtained from a woman under 40 with Graves' hyperthyroidism.

This clonotype was seen at least ten times. The V call is TRBV27, the J call TRBJ1-1; the D gene is possibly TRBD1 (5 bases). V was pared by 0 bases and J by 5 bases, with 13 bases between. The CDR3 covers 15 residues. The germline V gene has CDR1 MNHEY and CDR2 SMNVEV (reference sequence). This chain's CDR3 is CASSLSSGSWTEAFF. The CDR3 bases are TGTGCCAGCAGTTTATCGTCAGGGAGTTGGACTGAAGCTTTCTTT.

This clonotype has a count of ten or more. V usage is TRBV10-1 and J usage is TRBJ1-6; TRBD1 matches at 9 bases. Germline assignment: CDR1 WNHNN and CDR2 SYGVQD (reference sequence). V was clipped by 0 bases and J by 7 bases; unmatched bases: 10. The CDR3 consists of 18 residues. The CDR3 is CASSESSGQGIGNSPLHF. The CDR3 DNA reads TGCGCCAGCAGTGAGTCATCGGGACAGGGAATTGGGAATTCACCCCTCCACTTT.

This clonotype appeared many times. The chain carries TRBV20-1 and TRBJ1-1; no definite D call. CDR1 DFQATT and CDR2 SNEGSKA come from the germline V gene (reference sequence). V lost 0 bases, J lost 0 bases, and 2 bases lay in between. The CDR3 covers 12 residues. CDR3 in DNA: TGCAGTGCTAGAGAGATGAACACTGAAGCTTTCTTT. This sequence encodes CSAREMNTEAFF.

This clonotype was seen many times. The chain employs TRBV11-2 and TRBJ1-3; D is undetermined. Trimming stripped 6 bases from V and 0 bases from J, with 9 bases between. From germline, CDR1 is SGHAT and CDR2 FQNNGV. The CDR3 runs to 14 residues. The DNA of the CDR3 is TGTGCCAGCAGACTTGGGTTCTCTGGAAACACCATATATTTT. Its translation: CASRLGFSGNTIYF. The whole variable domain, remainder taken from reference TRBV11-2 and TRBJ1-3, is EAGVAQSPRYKIIEKRQSVAFWCNPISGHATLYWYQQILGQGPKLLIQFQNNGVVDDSQLPKDRFSAERLKGVDSTLKIQPAKLEDSAVYLCASRLGFSGNTIYFGEGSWLTVV.